One and the same sample provided the 10 T cell receptor beta chains below, sequenced in a study of PD-L1 blockade in urothelial cancer. Time point specified: pretreatment peripheral blood. Assay: immunoSEQ multiplex PCR; the TCRdb copy retains only in-frame clones and omits some. The sample lists around 130,000 clones, approximately 84% occurring once. This specimen was PBMCs, taken around atezolizumab (anti-PD-L1) treatment. The receptors here all came from a man aged 50-59 years with urothelial cancer.

The J gene is TRBJ2-7, the V gene TRBV4-1, with a weak D call TRBD2 (5 bases). Germline V gene data show CDR1 as MGHRA and CDR2 as YSYEKL. V was cut by 0 bases and J by 1 base, with 13 bases left in between. The CDR3 loop spans 16 amino acids. The CDR3 loop reads CASSQDNSGISYEQYF. The CDR3 region has the DNA TGCGCCAGCAGCCAAGATAATTCCGGGATTTCCTACGAGCAGTACTTC.

This chain links TRBV6-5 with TRBJ2-7; D unclear. Trimming took 8 bases from V and 0 from J, leaving 5 bases between them. Looked up from germline, CDR1 is MNHEY and CDR2 is SVGAGI. The CDR3 is 11 amino acids. CDR3 residues: CASGHSYEQYF. Written as DNA, the CDR3 is TGTGCCAGCGGGCACTCCTACGAGCAGTACTTC.

This sequence joins TRBV19 and TRBJ1-5; D remains ambiguous. Trimming removed 5 bases from V and 6 bases from J, with 14 bases in between. CDR1 is LNHDA and CDR2 is SQIVND in the germline V gene (reference sequence). The CDR3 covers 14 residues. The CDR3 sequence is CASSLGEGGQPQHF. The CDR3 nucleotides are TGTGCCAGTAGTCTCGGGGAGGGAGGTCAGCCCCAGCATTTT.

J is TRBJ2-7 and V is TRBV7-2, with TRBD1 matching 9 bases. Unmatched junction bases numbered 9, after V lost 2 bases and J lost 4 bases. This CDR3 region has 16 residues. CDR1 and CDR2 (germline): SGHTA, FQGNSA. The CDR3 region is CASSLRFGQGLYEQYF. CDR3 bases: TGTGCCAGCAGCTTACGTTTCGGACAGGGGTTGTACGAGCAGTACTTC.

This rearrangement joins TRBV6-1 to TRBJ2-2, with 12 bases that match TRBD2. J lost 6 bases, V lost 6 bases, and 11 bases had no gene match. The CDR3 is 17 amino acids. Germline V gene sequence: CDR1 MNHNS, CDR2 SASEGT. The DNA of the CDR3 is TGTGCCAGCAGCGAATTCCAACGACTAGCGGGAGCCGGGGAGCTGTTTTTT. It is translated as CASSEFQRLAGAGELFF.

V gene TRBV6-1 combines with J gene TRBJ1-5, with D unclear. The V gene's germline CDR1 is MNHNS and CDR2 SASEGT. There are 13 residues in the CDR3. V lost 3 bases and J 4 bases, leaving 7 bases between the germline ends. The CDR3 region is CASSDSGNQPQHF. The CDR3 nucleotides are TGTGCCAGCAGTGATTCAGGAAATCAGCCCCAGCATTTT.

Note on this clone: A read error may produce the germline difference seen at one junction end. The chain uses TRBV7-7 and TRBJ2-1; D might be TRBD1 (5 bases). Germline values: CDR1 SSHAT, CDR2 FNYEAQ (reference sequence). This CDR3 has 15 amino acids. In DNA, the CDR3 is TGTGCTAGCAGCTTCGACAGCAGCTCCTACAATGAGCAGTTCTTC. It is translated as CASSFDSSSYNEQFF.

This rearrangement joins TRBV9 to TRBJ2-2; 10 positions match TRBD1. Germline CDR1 reads SGDLS; CDR2 reads YYNGEE. J lost 5 bases, V lost 4 bases, and 5 bases had no gene match. This CDR3 region has 15 residues. The CDR3 DNA reads TGTGCCAGCAGCTCCCGACAGGGGGCAACCGGGGAGCTGTTTTTT. It specifies CASSSRQGATGELFF.

In this sample, this clone turned up once. This chain links TRBV9 with TRBJ2-3; 8 nucleotides line up with TRBD2. The V gene's germline CDR1 is SGDLS and CDR2 YYNGEE. This CDR3 is built from 15 residues. Trimming took 3 bases from V and 4 from J; bases not matched to a gene: 7. The CDR3 protein is CASSDGIAGPDTQYF. CDR3 nucleotides: TGTGCCAGCAGCGACGGGATAGCGGGACCAGATACGCAGTATTTT.

The rearrangement joins TRBV2 to TRBJ1-4; 11 bases agree with TRBD1. Germline V gene lookup returns CDR1 SNHLY and CDR2 FYNNEI. This CDR3 contains 14 residues. V trimming: 8 bases; J trimming: 7 bases; junction bases outside the gene matches: 6. CDR3 sequence reads: CASQPDRGREKLFF. The CDR3 bases are TGTGCCAGCCAGCCGGACAGGGGGCGTGAAAAACTGTTTTTT.